These 21 T cell receptor beta chains were all obtained from the same sample, sequenced in a study of T cells expressing NK-cell markers. TCRdb reprocessed the 5' RACE reads, keeping one entry per CDR3 protein, no DNA. The sample has hundreds of thousands of distinct CDR3 sequences. Sequencing used blood T cells: a sorted CD56 or NKG2C T cell subset, CD4+ or CD8+ T cells, or bulk PBMC T cells (not recorded which). These receptor sequences come from a man aged 18-69 years in good health.

The chain has TRBV2 and TRBJ1-1; TCRdb proposes TRBD1, but this gene call is untestable without DNA. CDR1 and CDR2 from the germline V gene are SNHLY and FYNNEI. The CDR3 covers 15 residues. The CDR3 is CASSLQGAYNTEAFF.

This rearrangement joins TRBV12-3 or TRBV12-4 to TRBJ2-5; TCRdb proposes TRBD1, but this gene call is untestable without DNA. The length of the CDR3 is 13 residues. This chain's CDR3 is CASSFSGGGTQYF.

The chain joins TRBV5-4 to TRBJ2-2; as DNA is missing, the TRBD1 call by TCRdb cannot be tested. CDR1 is SGHNT and CDR2 is YYREEE in the germline V gene (reference sequence). The length of the CDR3 is 15 residues. CDR3 protein: CASSSRGQGGLELFF.

V and J are TRBV29-1 and TRBJ2-3; TCRdb picks TRBD2, but there is no DNA to check that call. The CDR3 has 17 amino acids. The germline V gene has CDR1 SQVTM and CDR2 ANQGSEA. The CDR3 loop is CSVSSEVGDFGTDTQYF.

The rearrangement links TRBV7-2 to TRBJ1-2. Germline V gene lookup returns CDR1 SGHTA and CDR2 FQGNSA. This CDR3 comprises 15 residues. This CDR3 is CASTIPSGEGYGYTF.

The chain carries TRBV6-1 and TRBJ2-7; TCRdb indicates TRBD1, and absent DNA this call remains unverified. CDR1 is MNHNS and CDR2 is SASEGT in the germline V gene. The CDR3 loop spans 15 amino acids. This chain's CDR3 is CASSFRGQGVSEQYF.

The V and J genes are TRBV9 and TRBJ1-2; TCRdb's D call of TRBD1 is untestable without DNA. This CDR3 is 16 amino acids long. Germline V CDR1 and CDR2: SGDLS, YYNGEE. CDR3 in amino acids: CASSDVQGRRNYGYTF.

CDR3 sequence: CASSLVAGRSYYGYTF. This chain uses TRBV5-1 with TRBJ1-2; TCRdb's D call of TRBD1 is untestable without DNA. CDR3 length: 16 amino acids. CDR1 is SGHRS and CDR2 is YFSETQ in the germline V gene.

V and J are TRBV12-3 or TRBV12-4 and TRBJ2-3; checking the TCRdb D call of TRBD1 is not possible without DNA. This CDR3 contains 14 residues. This CDR3 is CANAWGYSTDTQYF.

The gene calls are TRBV7-8 and TRBJ2-5; TCRdb's D call, TRBD1, is unchecked because there is no DNA. The CDR3 consists of 17 residues. The germline V gene has CDR1 SGHVS and CDR2 FQNEAQ. CDR3 protein: CASSFLRGTGGRETQYF.

The V and J genes are TRBV6-1 and TRBJ2-7; TCRdb gives TRBD2 as the D gene, but with no DNA this cannot be confirmed. CDR1 and CDR2 (germline): MNHNS, SASEGT. This CDR3 contains 16 residues. This CDR3 reads CASSSREAQLSYEQYF.

The gene calls are TRBV3-1 and TRBJ2-4; TCRdb gives TRBD1 as the D gene, but with no DNA this cannot be confirmed. Per the germline V gene, CDR1 is LGHDT and CDR2 is YNNKEL (reference sequence). The CDR3 contains 15 residues. The CDR3 protein is CASSHLGNGGDIQYF.

V is TRBV5-6 and J is TRBJ1-1. The CDR3 sequence is 12 residues long. Per germline, CDR1 SGHDT and CDR2 YYEEEE. The CDR3 protein is CASSLIGSAAFF.

V is TRBV5-4 and J is TRBJ2-1. Germline V gives CDR1 SGHNT, CDR2 YYREEE (reference sequence). The length of the CDR3 is 18 residues. The CDR3 protein is CASSLAGRTGGPYNEQFF.

The gene calls are TRBV28 and TRBJ2-7. Germline CDR1 is MDHEN and CDR2 is SYDVKM. This CDR3 spans 13 amino acids. CDR3 residues: CASSSMNIYEQYF.

CDR3: CSASGVGPQHF. This sequence joins TRBV20-1 and TRBJ1-5. This CDR3 spans 11 amino acids. Germline V lookup: CDR1 DFQATT, CDR2 SNEGSKA (reference sequence).

The chain has TRBV28 and TRBJ2-3; the TCRdb call, TRBD2, lacks DNA for checking. The CDR3 is 16 amino acids. Germline CDR1 and CDR2: MDHEN and SYDVKM. Here the CDR3 reads CASSPGLAGGRNTQYF.

The chain is built from TRBV7-9 and TRBJ1-2; without DNA, the TCRdb call of TRBD1 cannot be checked. Germline-derived CDR1 and CDR2 are SEHNR and FQNEAQ (reference sequence). CDR3 size: 14 residues. The CDR3 loop reads CASSFFDRVGGYTF.

J is TRBJ1-1 and V is TRBV9; the TCRdb D gene call, TRBD1, has no DNA to confirm it. The CDR3 consists of 13 residues. Germline V gene lookup returns CDR1 SGDLS and CDR2 YYNGEE. The CDR3 spells CASSGQMNTEAFF.

The chain combines TRBV7-9 with TRBJ2-1; TCRdb indicates TRBD2, and absent DNA this call remains unverified. CDR1 and CDR2 from the germline V gene are SEHNR and FQNEAQ (reference sequence). The CDR3 is 16 residues long. The CDR3 region is CASSLVGSGGLYEQFF.

The V call is TRBV5-1, the J call TRBJ2-1; TCRdb proposes TRBD2, but this gene call is untestable without DNA. This CDR3 is built from 16 residues. CDR1 and CDR2 (germline): SGHRS, YFSETQ. Here the CDR3 reads CASSLKAGGLGDEQFF.